What follows is one T cell receptor beta chain and its context. The sample belongs to a study of shared clonotypes between healthy human individuals. Looking at the study overall: Three plates were used per donor for CD4 naive, three for CD4 memory, two for CD8 naive and one for CD8 memory.

CD45RO+ cells joined CCR7-negative CD45RA+ TemRA cells to form CD8 memory. The CDR3 totals 15 residues. V lost 8 bases and J lost 5; bases outside the gene matches: 15. CDR1 is SGHAT, CDR2 FQNNGV, per germline. The repertoire was sequenced with immunoSEQ multiplex PCR; TCRdb's copy has only in-frame clones and lacks some. The top ten clones hold around 0.3% of a sample with about 380,000 clones, 90% to 98% of them seen once. The sample consisted of memory CD8+ T cells sorted from blood. Subset of the sample: CD45RO+ cells pooled with CCR7-negative TemRA cells. The TCR comes from a man aged 25-40 years in good health. The chain employs TRBV11-2 and TRBJ2-7, with TRBD1 matching 7 bases. CDR3 nucleotide sequence: TGTGCCAGCTCGCCTAGGGGAGACAGGGCAGACGAGCAGTACTTC. It translates to CASSPRGDRADEQYF.